Presented here are 20 T cell receptor beta chains from one specimen sequenced in a study of PD-1 blockade in classical Hodgkin lymphoma. Here immunoSEQ multiplex PCR was the method, and the copy in TCRdb shows in-frame clones only, minus some. The sample consists of just over 14,000 clones, around four fifths of them appearing once. With no exception, relapse followed autologous stem cell transplantation in all patients, and brentuximab vedotin exposure varied. The specimen comprised peripheral blood mononuclear cells (PBMCs), sampled before the second cycle of nivolumab. These receptor sequences come from a human donor with classical Hodgkin lymphoma.

The gene calls are TRBV5-1 and TRBJ2-1; TRBD2 aligns across 8 bases. Trimming removed 3 bases from V and 4 bases from J; junction bases left unmatched: 6. The CDR3 is 15 residues long. Germline CDR1 SGHRS, CDR2 YFSETQ. CDR3: CASSWRSGAYNEQFF. CDR3 DNA: TGCGCCAGCAGCTGGCGTAGCGGGGCTTACAATGAGCAGTTCTTC.

V and J are TRBV10-2 and TRBJ1-1; D gene ambiguous. The ends were cut back, 2 bases at V and 4 bases at J, with 17 bases in the middle. The CDR3 is made up of 16 amino acids. Germline V gene lookup returns CDR1 WSHSY and CDR2 SAAADI. In DNA form, the CDR3 reads TGCGCCAGCAGTGAGGGTGGTGGCACTTGGGGCACTGAAGCTTTCTTT. Its translation is CASSEGGGTWGTEAFF.

This chain connects TRBV2 to TRBJ2-7; D may be TRBD2 (5 bases). This CDR3 has 14 residues. Trimming took off 6 bases at V and 2 bases at J, with 14 bases between the two ends. Germline V gives CDR1 SNHLY, CDR2 FYNNEI. The DNA of the CDR3 is TGTGCCAGCAGACCCTCGGGAAACCCCTACGAGCAGTACTTC. It is translated as CASRPSGNPYEQYF.

V gene TRBV4-2 combines with J gene TRBJ1-2; 8 bases are shared with TRBD1. The V gene end was trimmed by 2 bases and the J gene end by 4 bases; junction bases not matched to a gene: 6. The CDR3 spans 15 residues. Germline V gene lookup returns CDR1 LGHNA and CDR2 YNFKEQ. Written as DNA, the CDR3 is TGTGCCAGCAGCCAATACAGGGGGGTTGGCTATGGCTACACCTTC. Its translation: CASSQYRGVGYGYTF.

The chain links TRBV6-4 to TRBJ2-3; the match to TRBD2 covers 13 bases. CDR1 and CDR2 from the germline V gene are MRHNA and SNTAGT. The junction had 0 bases not matched to a gene; V was cut back by 2 bases and J by 4 bases. This CDR3 region has 15 residues. This CDR3 is CASSDTSGGADTQYF. CDR3 sequence (DNA): TGTGCCAGCAGTGACACTAGCGGGGGGGCAGATACGCAGTATTTT.

The CDR3 region has the DNA TGTGCCAGCAGTGACAGGGAAGTGCAGTATTTT. It specifies CASSDREVQYF. The chain combines TRBV6-5 with TRBJ2-3; TRBD1 matches 7 bases. J lost 11 bases, V lost 5 bases, and 4 bases had no gene match. The germline V gene has CDR1 MNHEY and CDR2 SVGAGI. The CDR3 contains 11 residues.

This clone appeared once. The chain combines TRBV2 with TRBJ1-2; the D gene is possibly TRBD1 (6 bases). Trimming took 6 bases from V and 3 from J, leaving 11 bases between them. CDR3 length: 13 amino acids. CDR1 and CDR2 (germline): SNHLY, FYNNEI. The chain's CDR3 is CASSLQGDYGYTF. CDR3 sequence (DNA): TGTGCCAGCAGCTTACAGGGTGACTATGGCTACACCTTC.

The J gene is TRBJ2-1, the V gene TRBV10-2, with TRBD2 matching 8 bases. Germline lookup yields CDR1 WSHSY and CDR2 SAAADI. The CDR3 runs to 13 residues. The V gene end was trimmed by 6 bases and the J gene end by 8 bases; junction bases not matched to a gene: 6. CDR3 nucleotides: TGCGCCAGCAGGAGCGGGGGTTTGGATGAGCAGTTCTTC. Translating gives CASRSGGLDEQFF.

This clone was seen only a few times. A single base is all that separates this from a far larger clone, so a read error is likely. The J gene is TRBJ2-7, the V gene TRBV4-2; D not certain. Trimming removed 0 bases from V and 5 bases from J, with 14 bases in between. This CDR3 has 15 amino acids. Per germline, CDR1 LGHNA and CDR2 YNFKEQ. CDR3 sequence (DNA): TGTGCCAGCAGCCAAGAATCTTTCAGTGGGCACGAGCAGTACTTC. Translation: CASSQESFSGHEQYF.

This clone appeared a single time. V is TRBV18 and J is TRBJ2-1, with TRBD2 identical over 7 bases. The germline V gene has CDR1 KGHSH and CDR2 LQKENI. The junction had 4 bases not matched to a gene; V was cut back by 3 bases and J by 2 bases. This CDR3 has 15 amino acids. As DNA, the CDR3 is TGTGCCAGCTCACCTCTAGCGGAGGCCTACAATGAGCAGTTCTTC. This encodes CASSPLAEAYNEQFF.

The CDR3 reads CASSTGSQETQYF. The DNA for the CDR3 is TGTGCCAGCTCAACGGGATCCCAAGAGACCCAGTACTTC. The chain couples TRBV18 to TRBJ2-5; D is perhaps TRBD2 (5 bases). Germline CDR1 is KGHSH and CDR2 is LQKENI. V lost 5 bases and J 1 base, leaving 8 bases between the germline ends. The CDR3 consists of 13 residues.

The CDR3 sequence is CASSDSVRAGANVLTF. DNA for the CDR3: TGTGCCAGCAGTGACTCTGTTCGGGCTGGGGCCAACGTCCTGACTTTC. V gene TRBV6-4 combines with J gene TRBJ2-6; no reliable D call. Germline CDR1 MRHNA, CDR2 SNTAGT. The CDR3 runs to 16 residues. The V and J ends lost 0 bases and 2 bases respectively, with 8 bases between them.

This chain joins TRBV5-8 and TRBJ2-5, with 9 bases identical to TRBD2. J lost 5 bases, V lost 0 bases, and 5 bases had no gene match. Germline loops: CDR1 SGHTS, CDR2 YDEGEE. CDR3 length: 15 amino acids. The CDR3 protein is CASSLGLAGYETQYF. In DNA form, the CDR3 reads TGTGCCAGCAGCTTGGGGCTAGCGGGATATGAGACCCAGTACTTC.

This rearrangement joins TRBV20-1 to TRBJ1-2; D uncertain. The CDR3 extends over 11 amino acids. Germline CDR1 DFQATT, CDR2 SNEGSKA (reference sequence). Deletions cut 6 bases from V and 7 bases from J, with 12 bases between. CDR3: CSAGDAGGYTF. In DNA, the CDR3 is TGCAGTGCCGGTGATGCTGGTGGCTACACCTTC.

The chain couples TRBV7-2 to TRBJ2-7; 7 bases are shared with TRBD1. Germline-derived CDR1 and CDR2 are SGHTA and FQGNSA. The CDR3 totals 14 residues. The J segment lost 4 bases and the V segment lost 1 base, leaving 4 bases of the junction unmatched. The DNA of the CDR3 is TGTGCCAGCAGCTTAGATAAGGGGGCGTACGAGCAGTACTTC. Protein product: CASSLDKGAYEQYF.

J is TRBJ2-3 and V is TRBV28; 10 nucleotides agree with TRBD2. Losses at the gene ends were 3 bases for V and 3 bases for J; bases not matched to a gene: 9. Germline V CDR1 and CDR2: MDHEN, SYDVKM. The CDR3 consists of 17 residues. This CDR3 is CASSFSSGGGVTDTQYF. The CDR3 region has the DNA TGTGCCAGCAGTTTTTCTAGCGGGGGTGGGGTAACAGATACGCAGTATTTT.

V gene TRBV18 combines with J gene TRBJ1-2; 9 nucleotides match TRBD1. The V segment lost 0 bases and the J segment 7 bases; nucleotides outside the gene matches: 3. This CDR3 comprises 14 residues. Germline V CDR1 and CDR2: KGHSH, LQKENI. The CDR3, as DNA: TGTGCCAGCTCACCACCGGGACAGGGACGTGGCTACACCTTC. Protein: CASSPPGQGRGYTF.

V and J are TRBV7-2 and TRBJ2-3; a weak D match, TRBD2 (5 bases). Trimming took off 4 bases at V and 6 bases at J, with 20 bases between the two ends. This CDR3 comprises 16 residues. CDR1 and CDR2 (germline): SGHTA, FQGNSA. CDR3 sequence reads: CASSSTRRSSHDTQYF. The CDR3 DNA follows: TGTGCCAGCAGCTCTACGAGGAGGTCTAGCCATGATACGCAGTATTTT.

The rearrangement joins TRBV12-5 to TRBJ1-1; 7 positions match TRBD1. The germline CDR1 and CDR2 sequences are LGHNT and FRNRAP. The CDR3 loop spans 17 amino acids. V gave up 0 bases and J gave up 4 bases; unmatched junction bases: 11. The CDR3 DNA sequence: TGTGCTAGTGGTTTGGTAATTAGGAGACAGGGTATCACTGAAGCTTTCTTT. This translates into CASGLVIRRQGITEAFF.

This clone was seen more than once but under ten times. The chain links TRBV14 to TRBJ1-2; D not certain. CDR1 SGHDN and CDR2 FVKESK come from the germline V gene. V gave up 0 bases and J gave up 0 bases, with 14 bases separating them. CDR3 length: 17 residues. The CDR3 sequence is CASSQEVLAGANYGYTF. The CDR3 DNA sequence: TGTGCCAGCAGCCAAGAGGTGTTGGCAGGAGCTAACTATGGCTACACCTTC.